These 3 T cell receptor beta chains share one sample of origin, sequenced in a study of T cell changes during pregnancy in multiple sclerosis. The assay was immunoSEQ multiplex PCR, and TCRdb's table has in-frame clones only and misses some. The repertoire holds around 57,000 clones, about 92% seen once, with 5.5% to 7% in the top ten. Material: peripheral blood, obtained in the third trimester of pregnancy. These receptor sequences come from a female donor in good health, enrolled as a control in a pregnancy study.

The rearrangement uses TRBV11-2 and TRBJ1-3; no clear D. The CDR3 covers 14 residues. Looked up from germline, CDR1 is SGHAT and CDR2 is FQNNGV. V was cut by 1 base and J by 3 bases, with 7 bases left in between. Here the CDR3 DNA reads TGTGCCAGCAGCTTAGGGTTGAGTGGAAACACCATATATTTT. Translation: CASSLGLSGNTIYF.

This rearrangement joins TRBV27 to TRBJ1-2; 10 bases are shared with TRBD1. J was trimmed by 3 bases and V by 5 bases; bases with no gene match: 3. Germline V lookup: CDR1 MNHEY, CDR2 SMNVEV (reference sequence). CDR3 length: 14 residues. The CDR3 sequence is CASSPGTGDYGYTF. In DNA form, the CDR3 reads TGTGCCAGCAGTCCGGGGACAGGGGACTATGGCTACACCTTC.

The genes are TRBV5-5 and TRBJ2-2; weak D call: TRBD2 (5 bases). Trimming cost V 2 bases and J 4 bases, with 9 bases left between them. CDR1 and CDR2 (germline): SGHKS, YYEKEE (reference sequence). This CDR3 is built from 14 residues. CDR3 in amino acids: CASSFIRGTGELFF. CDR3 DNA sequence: TGTGCCAGCAGCTTCATACGGGGCACCGGGGAGCTGTTTTTT.